This TCR beta chain came from a study of blood T cell repertoires in COVID-19. In the original analysis: Estimates of nucleated cell counts were drawn from the amplification of reference gene primers. TCRdb keeps only in-frame clones here, not all; method: immunoSEQ multiplex PCR. V, J and clone size derive from that table, while D and trimming were established from the DNA sequence. The table lists 200,000 to 300,000 clones, 80% to 90% of them singletons. Participants' reported clinical history set cohort assignment. Exposed study participants had met a COVID-19 case within 2 weeks before entry. The length of the CDR3 is 14 residues. CDR1 is SGHVS, CDR2 FQNEAQ, per germline. Trimming at V came to 5 bases and at J to 3 bases, leaving 7 bases not matched to a gene.

This sequence originates from a woman aged 40 to 49 who had been exposed to COVID-19. The sequenced material came from PBMCs or T cells enriched from blood (not recorded which). This sequence joins TRBV7-8 and TRBJ2-7, with 7 bases identical to TRBD1. The CDR3 coding sequence is TGTGCCAGCAGCAGACAGGGTTCGGACTACGAGCAGTACGTC. It translates to CASSRQGSDYEQYV.